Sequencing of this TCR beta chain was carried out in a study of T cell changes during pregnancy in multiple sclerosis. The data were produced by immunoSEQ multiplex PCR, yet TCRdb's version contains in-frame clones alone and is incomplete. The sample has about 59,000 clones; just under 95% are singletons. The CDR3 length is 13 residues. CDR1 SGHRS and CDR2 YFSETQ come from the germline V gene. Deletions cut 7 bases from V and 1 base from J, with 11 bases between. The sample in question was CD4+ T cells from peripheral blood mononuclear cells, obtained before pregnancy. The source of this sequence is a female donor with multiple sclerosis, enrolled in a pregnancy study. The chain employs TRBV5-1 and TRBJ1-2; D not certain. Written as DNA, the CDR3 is TGCGCCAGCCAGGCACCTGATAACTATGGCTACACCTTC. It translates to CASQAPDNYGYTF.